The 13 T cell receptor beta chains in this list originate from one sample, sequenced in a study of CD8 T cells in ankylosing spondylitis. TCRdb called the 5' RACE reads again in MiXCR, with one record for every CDR3 protein. The profile shows roughly 180,000 distinct CDR3 sequences, over 10% of them singletons. Sequenced sample: blood, either unsorted or a sorted T cell fraction (not recorded which). The receptors shown here come from a female donor with ankylosing spondylitis or in good health (not recorded which).

CDR3 protein: CSAEGANSQGYTF. CDR3 nucleotide sequence: TGCAGTGCGGAGGGGGCCAACAGTCAAGGCTACACCTTC. This sequence joins TRBV20-1 and TRBJ1-2; TRBD1 aligns across 7 bases. The CDR3 contains 13 residues. Losses at the gene ends were 6 bases for V and 8 bases for J; bases not matched to a gene: 12. Germline V CDR1 and CDR2: DFQATT, SNEGSKA (reference sequence).

This clonotype was seen a handful of times. The chain links TRBV7-2 to TRBJ1-6; possibly TRBD1 for D (5 bases). Between the trimmed V and J ends, which lost 4 bases and 5 bases, there was a span of 9 bases. The V gene's germline CDR1 is SGHTA and CDR2 FQGNSA. The CDR3 is made up of 14 amino acids. CDR3 region: CASSYGGNNSPLHF. Here the CDR3 DNA reads TGTGCCAGCAGCTATGGGGGAAATAATTCACCCCTCCACTTT.

This clonotype was seen repeatedly, ten times or more. This rearrangement joins TRBV12-3 or TRBV12-4 to TRBJ2-7, with D perhaps TRBD2 (6 bases). Trimming pared 1 base from V and 3 bases from J, leaving 10 bases between. CDR3 size: 14 residues. CDR3 in amino acids: CASSLVGDFYEQYF. CDR3 sequence (DNA): TGTGCCAGCAGTTTAGTGGGGGACTTCTACGAGCAGTACTTC.

The rearrangement joins TRBV20-1 to TRBJ1-1; D gene unclear. With 1 base removed from V and 1 base from J, the gap between germline ends came to 7 bases. The CDR3 has 13 residues. Per germline, CDR1 DFQATT and CDR2 SNEGSKA (reference sequence). The CDR3 coding sequence is TGCAGTGCTAGAGTGGCCGGGAACACTGAAGCTTTCTTT. It codes for CSARVAGNTEAFF.

In this sample, this clonotype turned up many times. The rearrangement uses TRBV29-1 and TRBJ1-1; TRBD1 is a possible D gene (5 bases). V lost 3 bases and J 7 bases, leaving 12 bases between the germline ends. Germline V gene data show CDR1 as SQVTM and CDR2 as ANQGSEA. The CDR3 has 12 amino acids. CDR3 region: CSVERGGLEAFF. CDR3 nucleotide sequence: TGCAGCGTTGAGAGGGGTGGGCTTGAAGCTTTCTTT. The full variable domain, its missing parts supplied by reference TRBV29-1 and TRBJ1-1, is SAVISQKPSRDICQRGTSLTIQCQVDSQVTMMFWYRQQPGQSLTLIATANQGSEATYESGFVIDKFPISRPNLTFSTLTVSNMSPEDSSIYLCSVERGGLEAFFGQGTRLTVV.

This clonotype was observed many times. The rearrangement joins TRBV20-1 to TRBJ2-1; D gene ambiguous. From germline, CDR1 is DFQATT and CDR2 SNEGSKA (reference sequence). The CDR3 consists of 14 residues. The ends were cut back, 1 base at V and 3 bases at J, with 10 bases in the middle. CDR3 residues: CSARGTPLYNEQFF. The CDR3 region has the DNA TGCAGTGCTAGAGGAACCCCTCTCTACAATGAGCAGTTCTTC.

The chain is built from TRBV12-3 or TRBV12-4 and TRBJ2-7, with 13 positions matching TRBD2. J gave up 4 bases and V 5 bases, and 5 bases lay outside the gene matches. CDR3 length equals 15 residues. CDR3 nucleotide sequence: TGTGCCAGCAGTACCGGACTAGCGGGAGCTTACGAGCAGTACTTC. Translation: CASSTGLAGAYEQYF.

This clonotype appeared a few times. The rearrangement joins TRBV12-3 or TRBV12-4 to TRBJ2-3, with 12 bases fitting TRBD2. V gave up 3 bases and J gave up 3 bases; unmatched junction bases: 7. The CDR3 covers 17 residues. CDR3 bases: TGTGCCAGCAGTTTCCCCAAGACTAGCGGGAGAACAGATACGCAGTATTTT. Encoded protein: CASSFPKTSGRTDTQYF.

As regards this clonotype: This may stem from a read error, because a much larger clone lies one nucleotide away. J is TRBJ1-6 and V is TRBV20-1; TRBD1 matches 7 bases. Germline assignment: CDR1 DFQATT and CDR2 SNEGSKA (reference sequence). This CDR3 region has 14 residues. CDR3: CSARGAGGNSSLHF. CDR3 nucleotide sequence: TGCAGTGCTAGAGGGGCAGGGGGTAATTCATCCCTCCACTTT.

The chain couples TRBV20-1 to TRBJ2-1; 9 positions match TRBD2. The V and J ends lost 2 bases and 5 bases, in that order; junction bases with no gene match: 7. CDR1 is DFQATT and CDR2 is SNEGSKA in the germline V gene (reference sequence). CDR3 length equals 15 residues. The CDR3 nucleotides read TGCAGTGCTAGAAAGGCGGGAGGGCCGAACAATGAGCAGTTCTTC. Protein sequence: CSARKAGGPNNEQFF.

This clonotype has a count of ten or more. The V gene is TRBV27, the J gene TRBJ1-1; 10 nucleotides line up with TRBD1. Germline V gene data show CDR1 as MNHEY and CDR2 as SMNVEV (reference sequence). The V gene end was trimmed by 1 base and the J gene end by 9 bases; junction bases not matched to a gene: 8. This CDR3 has 15 residues. The chain's CDR3 is CASSLWVGTGAQAFF. In nucleotides, the CDR3 is TGTGCCAGCAGTTTATGGGTGGGGACAGGGGCCCAAGCTTTCTTT.

This clonotype was observed a handful of times. This chain uses TRBV20-1 with TRBJ1-2; D remains unclear. This CDR3 contains 13 residues. Trimming cost V 3 bases and J 3 bases, with 11 bases left between them. Germline V gene data show CDR1 as DFQATT and CDR2 as SNEGSKA (reference sequence). In DNA, the CDR3 is TGCAGTGCTAGCGTATCCCTCGACTATGGCTACACCTTC. Amino acids: CSASVSLDYGYTF.

This clonotype was detected ten times or more. The chain employs TRBV7-9 and TRBJ2-1, with D unresolved. The CDR3 has 14 amino acids. V dropped 4 bases and J dropped 6 bases, with 13 bases sitting between them. Germline-derived CDR1 and CDR2 are SEHNR and FQNEAQ (reference sequence). For the CDR3, the DNA is TGTGCCAGCAGCTCCGGGCCACGAGGCAATGAGCAGTTCTTC. Protein sequence: CASSSGPRGNEQFF.